This is a list of T cell receptor beta chains from one sample in a study of T cell responses to AZD1222 COVID-19 vaccine. Only in-frame clones appear in the TCRdb table, and some are missing; sequencing was by immunoSEQ multiplex PCR. The data hold around 170,000 clones, with roughly 90% observed a single time. This material consisted of peripheral blood, taken on day 0 of AZD1222 vaccination. The receptor source for this set is an adult in good health. Both conserved end residues are part of each CDR3. The D gene is left open where the match is weak. Part of the rows lack a size; the others show once, few, many or a class for expanded clones.

TRBJ2-5,once,TRBV7-2,TRBD2,TGTGCCAGCAGCTCCCCGGGGGGACTAGCGGGGGGAGAGACCCAGTACTTC,CASSSPGGLAGGETQYF
TRBJ1-4,-,TRBV11-2,TRBD1,TGTGCCAGCAGCTCAACCGGGACAGCCGATGAAAAACTGTTTTTT,CASSSTGTADEKLFF
TRBJ2-1,-,TRBV4-3,TRBD2,TGCGCCAGCAGCCAACTAGCGGGGGGGCTCAATGAGCAGTTCTTC,CASSQLAGGLNEQFF
TRBJ1-5,-,TRBV3-1/TRBV3-2,TRBD1,TGTGCCAGCAGCCTAGGGACAGGGAGCAATCAGCCCCAGCATTTT,CASSLGTGSNQPQHF
TRBJ1-5,-,TRBV9,-,TGTGCCAGCAGTGCAGGGATGAACAATCAGCCCCAGCATTTT,CASSAGMNNQPQHF
TRBJ2-7,-,TRBV13,-,TGTGCCAGCAGTCTAAGGGGTATCTACGAGCAGTACTTC,CASSLRGIYEQYF
TRBJ2-3,once,TRBV6-5,-,TGTGCCAGCAGTTCTGGGGGAGGCAGCGCAGATACGCAGTATTTT,CASSSGGGSADTQYF
TRBJ2-7,-,TRBV29-1,-,TGCAGCGTTTCTAGAGACGGTCCCTCCGAGCAGTACTTC,CSVSRDGPSEQYF
TRBJ2-7,-,TRBV19,TRBD1,TGTGCCAGTAGTACGCGGCAGGGGGCCTACGAGCAGTACTTC,CASSTRQGAYEQYF
TRBJ1-4,-,TRBV9,-,TGTGCCAGCAGCGTCGGGGGCGGGGGCAGTGAAAAACTGTTTTTT,CASSVGGGGSEKLFF
TRBJ2-5,-,TRBV13,TRBD2,TGTGCCAGCAGCTTAGCCGGGACTAGCGGGGGCCAAGAGACCCAGTACTTC,CASSLAGTSGGQETQYF
TRBJ1-1,few,TRBV5-1,-,TGCGCCAGCAGGGGACAATCTGACACTGAAGCTTTCTTT,CASRGQSDTEAFF
TRBJ1-2,-,TRBV27,TRBD1,TGTGCCAGCAGTTTATCAAGGCAGGGGGCGCGAGGCTACACCTTC,CASSLSRQGARGYTF
TRBJ2-2,-,TRBV7-3,TRBD2,TGTGCCAGCAGCTTAAGTCTAGCGGGAGCCGGGGAGCTGTTTTTT,CASSLSLAGAGELFF
TRBJ1-4,-,TRBV5-6,-,TGTGCCAGCGGGACGGCCCCGAGAGAAAAACTGTTTTTT,CASGTAPREKLFF
TRBJ1-1,-,TRBV10-1,-,TGCGCCAGCAGTGATGGGGACCGAACAGCTTTCTTT,CASSDGDRTAFF
TRBJ2-7,-,TRBV7-8,-,TGTGCCAGCAGCTTACATCCTAGCCAATCCTACGAGCAGTACTTC,CASSLHPSQSYEQYF
TRBJ2-5,-,TRBV9,-,TGTGCCAGCAGCCCGCAGGAGGGTAAAGAGACCCAGTACTTC,CASSPQEGKETQYF
TRBJ2-4,-,TRBV5-1,-,TGCGCCAGCAGGGAAGTAGCCAAAAACATTCAGTACTTC,CASREVAKNIQYF
TRBJ2-7,-,TRBV7-2,TRBD1,TGTGCCAGCAGGCGCACAGGGGGCTACGAGCAGTACTTC,CASRRTGGYEQYF
TRBJ2-3,-,TRBV7-3,-,TGTGCCAGCAGCTTAACGGGGCTCACAGATACGCAGTATTTT,CASSLTGLTDTQYF
TRBJ1-3,-,TRBV9,TRBD1,TGTGCCAGCTCGGGACAGGGAGGATCTGGAAACACCATATATTTT,CASSGQGGSGNTIYF
TRBJ2-7,-,TRBV27,TRBD2,TGTGCCAGCAGTCCAACTAGCGGGGGTTACGAGCAGTACTTC,CASSPTSGGYEQYF
TRBJ1-4,-,TRBV7-2,TRBD1,TGTGCCAGCAGCTTAGATGGGGACAGCAATGAAAAACTGTTTTTT,CASSLDGDSNEKLFF
TRBJ1-4,-,TRBV7-9,-,TGTGCCAGCAGTCCGGAATGGGGTGAAAAACTGTTTTTT,CASSPEWGEKLFF
TRBJ2-7,-,TRBV3-1/TRBV3-2,TRBD2,TGTGCCAGCAGCCAAGCAGGGACTAGCCACGAGCAGTACTTC,CASSQAGTSHEQYF
TRBJ2-7,few,TRBV10-3,-,TGTGCCATCTGGGACCGGGGGGCTTACGAGCAGTACTTC,CAIWDRGAYEQYF
TRBJ2-5,-,TRBV29-1,TRBD1,TGCAGCGTTGGGACAGGGGGCGAGGGATTATCGTACTTC,CSVGTGGEGLSYF
TRBJ2-7,-,TRBV7-3,-,TGTGCCAGCAGCTTAAGCCAGGCCTACGAGCAGTACTTC,CASSLSQAYEQYF
TRBJ1-5,-,TRBV19,-,TGTGCCAGTACCTCTAGCCGGGGTAATCAGCCCCAGCATTTT,CASTSSRGNQPQHF
TRBJ1-1,few,TRBV12-5,-,TGTGCTACCCAGGCGGCTCGGGGACCCGAAGCTTTCTTT,CATQAARGPEAFF
TRBJ1-6,-,TRBV28,TRBD1,TGTGCCAGCAGTTTAAATGGACAGGGAGGGTCACCCCTCCACTTT,CASSLNGQGGSPLHF
TRBJ1-1,-,TRBV7-9,-,TGTGCCAGCAGCTTATACTCAGGGGCAGGGTACACTGAAGCTTTCTTT,CASSLYSGAGYTEAFF
TRBJ1-3,-,TRBV5-1,TRBD1,TGCGCCAGCAGCCCACGAGGGACAGTCCACTCTGGAAACACCATATATTTT,CASSPRGTVHSGNTIYF
TRBJ1-2,-,TRBV5-5,TRBD1,TGTGCCAGCAGCTTGGAAGGACAGGGATATGGCTACACCTTC,CASSLEGQGYGYTF
TRBJ2-1,-,TRBV29-1,TRBD2,TGCAGCGTGGAAACCGGGACTAGCGATGAGCAGTTCTTC,CSVETGTSDEQFF
TRBJ2-1,-,TRBV3-1/TRBV3-2,TRBD2,TGTGCCAGCAGCCGGGTCCTAGCGGGGGGATCATTTAATGAGCAGTTCTTC,CASSRVLAGGSFNEQFF